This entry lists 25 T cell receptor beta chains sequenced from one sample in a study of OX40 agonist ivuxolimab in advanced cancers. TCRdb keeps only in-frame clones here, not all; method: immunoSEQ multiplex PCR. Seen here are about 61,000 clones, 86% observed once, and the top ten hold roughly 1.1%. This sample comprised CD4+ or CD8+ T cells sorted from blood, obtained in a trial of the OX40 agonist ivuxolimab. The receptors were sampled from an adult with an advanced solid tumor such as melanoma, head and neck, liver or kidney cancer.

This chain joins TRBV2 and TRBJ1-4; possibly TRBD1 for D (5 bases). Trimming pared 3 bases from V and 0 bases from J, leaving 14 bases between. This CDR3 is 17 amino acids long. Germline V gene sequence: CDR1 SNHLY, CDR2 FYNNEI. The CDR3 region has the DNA TGTGCCAGCAGTGAGGGGCGCAGCCTAACAACTAATGAAAAACTGTTTTTT. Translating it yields CASSEGRSLTTNEKLFF.

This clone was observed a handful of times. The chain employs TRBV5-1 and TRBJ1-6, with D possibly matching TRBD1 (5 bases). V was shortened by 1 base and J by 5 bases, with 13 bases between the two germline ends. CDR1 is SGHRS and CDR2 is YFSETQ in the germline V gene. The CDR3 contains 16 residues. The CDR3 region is CASSLSQGPNNSPLHF. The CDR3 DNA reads TGCGCCAGCAGCTTGTCCCAGGGACCCAATAATTCACCCCTCCACTTT. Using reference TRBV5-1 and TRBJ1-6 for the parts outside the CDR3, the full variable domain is KAGVTQTPRYLIKTRGQQVTLSCSPISGHRSVSWYQQTPGQGLQFLFEYFSETQRNKGNFPGRFSGRQFSNSRSEMNVSTLELGDSALYLCASSLSQGPNNSPLHFGNGTRLTVT.

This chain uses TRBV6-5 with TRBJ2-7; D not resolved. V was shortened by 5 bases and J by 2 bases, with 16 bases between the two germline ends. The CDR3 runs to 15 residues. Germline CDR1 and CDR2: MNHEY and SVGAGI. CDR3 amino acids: CASSQRDVNPYEQYF. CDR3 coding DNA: TGTGCCAGCAGTCAAAGGGATGTCAACCCCTACGAGCAGTACTTC.

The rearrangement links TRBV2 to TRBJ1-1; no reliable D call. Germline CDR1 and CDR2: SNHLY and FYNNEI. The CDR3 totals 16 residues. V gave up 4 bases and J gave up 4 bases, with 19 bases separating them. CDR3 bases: TGTGCCAGCAGTGTCGTCAGAAAAAATACCTTCACTGAAGCTTTCTTT. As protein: CASSVVRKNTFTEAFF.

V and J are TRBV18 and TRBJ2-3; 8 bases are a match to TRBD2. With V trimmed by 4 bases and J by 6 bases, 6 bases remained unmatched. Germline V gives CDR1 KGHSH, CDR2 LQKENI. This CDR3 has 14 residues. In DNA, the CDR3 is TGTGCCAGCTCACTCGGACTAGCCGGCGATACGCAGTATTTT. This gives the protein CASSLGLAGDTQYF.

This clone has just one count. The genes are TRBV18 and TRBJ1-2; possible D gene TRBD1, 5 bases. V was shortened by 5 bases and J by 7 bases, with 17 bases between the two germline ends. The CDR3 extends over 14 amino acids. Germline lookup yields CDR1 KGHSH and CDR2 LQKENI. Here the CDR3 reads CASSSGTEGSGYTF. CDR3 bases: TGTGCCAGCTCATCCGGGACTGAGGGGTCTGGCTACACCTTC.

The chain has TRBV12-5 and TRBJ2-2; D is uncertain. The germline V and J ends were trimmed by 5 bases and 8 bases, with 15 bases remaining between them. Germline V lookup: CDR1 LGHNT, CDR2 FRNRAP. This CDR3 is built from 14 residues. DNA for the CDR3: TGTGCTAGTGGTGACGGCCCTACCCAGGGGGAGCTGTTTTTT. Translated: CASGDGPTQGELFF. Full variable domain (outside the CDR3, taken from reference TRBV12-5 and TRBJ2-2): DARVTQTPRHKVTEMGQEVTMRCQPILGHNTVFWYRQTMMQGLELLAYFRNRAPLDDSGMPKDRFSAEMPDATLATLKIQPSEPRDSAVYFCASGDGPTQGELFFGEGSRLTVL.

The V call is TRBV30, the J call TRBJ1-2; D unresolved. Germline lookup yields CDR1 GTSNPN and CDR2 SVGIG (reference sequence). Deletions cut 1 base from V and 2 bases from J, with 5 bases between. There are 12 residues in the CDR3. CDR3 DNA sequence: TGTGCCTGGAGTGCCGGGAACTATGGCTACACCTTC. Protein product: CAWSAGNYGYTF.

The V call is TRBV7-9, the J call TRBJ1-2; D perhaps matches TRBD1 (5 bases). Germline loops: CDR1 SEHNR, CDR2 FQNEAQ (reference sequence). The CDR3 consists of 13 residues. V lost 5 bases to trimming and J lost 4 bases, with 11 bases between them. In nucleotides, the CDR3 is TGTGCCAGCAGCGTGACAGTTACCTATGGCTACACCTTC. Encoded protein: CASSVTVTYGYTF.

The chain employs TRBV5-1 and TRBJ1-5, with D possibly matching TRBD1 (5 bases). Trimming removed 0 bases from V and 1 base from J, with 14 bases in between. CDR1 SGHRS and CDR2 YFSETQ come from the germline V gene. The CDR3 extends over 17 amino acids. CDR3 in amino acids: CASSLGGAPGSNQPQHF. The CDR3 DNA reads TGCGCCAGCAGCTTGGGAGGGGCCCCAGGAAGCAATCAGCCCCAGCATTTT. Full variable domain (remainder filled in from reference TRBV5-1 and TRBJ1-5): KAGVTQTPRYLIKTRGQQVTLSCSPISGHRSVSWYQQTPGQGLQFLFEYFSETQRNKGNFPGRFSGRQFSNSRSEMNVSTLELGDSALYLCASSLGGAPGSNQPQHFGDGTRLSIL.

For the CDR3, the DNA is TGTGCCAGCAGCCGTAGCTCCTACAATGAGCAGTTCTTC. Protein sequence: CASSRSSYNEQFF. The chain joins TRBV27 to TRBJ2-1, with no clear D. The CDR3 runs to 13 residues. The V gene's germline CDR1 is MNHEY and CDR2 SMNVEV (reference sequence). Trimming took 6 bases from V and 0 from J, leaving 6 bases between them.

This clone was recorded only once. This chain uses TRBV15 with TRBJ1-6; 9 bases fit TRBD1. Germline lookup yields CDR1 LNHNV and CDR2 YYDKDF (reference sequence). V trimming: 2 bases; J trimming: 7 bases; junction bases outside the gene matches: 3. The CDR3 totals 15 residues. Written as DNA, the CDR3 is TGTGCCACCAGCAGATATGGACAGGGGAATTCACCCCTCCACTTT. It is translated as CATSRYGQGNSPLHF. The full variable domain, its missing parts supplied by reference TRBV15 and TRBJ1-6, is DAMVIQNPRYQVTQFGKPVTLSCSQTLNHNVMYWYQQKSSQAPKLLFHYYDKDFNNEADTPDNFQSRRPNTSFCFLDIRSPGLGDTAMYLCATSRYGQGNSPLHFGNGTRLTVT.

Here the CDR3 reads CASSLSGGPGYGYTF. The CDR3 coding sequence is TGTGCCAGCAGTTTAAGTGGGGGGCCGGGGTATGGCTACACCTTC. This chain links TRBV27 with TRBJ1-2, with D possibly matching TRBD1 (6 bases). CDR3 length: 15 residues. The germline V gene has CDR1 MNHEY and CDR2 SMNVEV (reference sequence). Trimming pared 2 bases from V and 5 bases from J, leaving 15 bases between.

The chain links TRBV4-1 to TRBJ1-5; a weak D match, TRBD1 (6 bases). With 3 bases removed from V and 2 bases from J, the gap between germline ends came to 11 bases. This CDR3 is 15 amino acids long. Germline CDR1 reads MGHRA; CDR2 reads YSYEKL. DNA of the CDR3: TGCGCCAGCAGCCAGCCTGACAGGCGCAATCAGCCCCAGCATTTT. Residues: CASSQPDRRNQPQHF.

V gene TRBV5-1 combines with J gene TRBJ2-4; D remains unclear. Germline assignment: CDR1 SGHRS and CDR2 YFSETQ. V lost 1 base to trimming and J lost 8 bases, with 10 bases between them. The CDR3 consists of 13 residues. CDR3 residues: CASSLSGRYIQYF. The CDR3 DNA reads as TGCGCCAGCAGCTTGAGTGGTAGGTACATTCAGTACTTC.

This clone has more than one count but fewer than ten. DNA of the CDR3: TGTGCCAGCAGCCGGACAGCCCTTGTCACTGAAGCTTTCTTT. Its protein product is CASSRTALVTEAFF. This sequence joins TRBV7-9 and TRBJ1-1; D might be TRBD1 (6 bases). This CDR3 has 14 residues. Germline CDR1 SEHNR, CDR2 FQNEAQ (reference sequence). Trimming stripped 5 bases from V and 4 bases from J, with 14 bases between.

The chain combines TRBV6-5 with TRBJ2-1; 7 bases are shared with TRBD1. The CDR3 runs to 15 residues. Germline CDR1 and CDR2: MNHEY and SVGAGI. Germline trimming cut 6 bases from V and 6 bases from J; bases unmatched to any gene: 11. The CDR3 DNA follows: TGTGCCAGCAGACGCGACAGGGATCTCGGCAATGAGCAGTTCTTC. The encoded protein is CASRRDRDLGNEQFF.

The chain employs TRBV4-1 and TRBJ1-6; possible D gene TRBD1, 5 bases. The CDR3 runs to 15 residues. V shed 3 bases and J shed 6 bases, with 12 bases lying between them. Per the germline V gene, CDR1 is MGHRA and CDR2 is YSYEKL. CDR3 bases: TGCGCCAGCAGCCAGGGGGACCGACCTAATTCACCCCTCCACTTT. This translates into CASSQGDRPNSPLHF.

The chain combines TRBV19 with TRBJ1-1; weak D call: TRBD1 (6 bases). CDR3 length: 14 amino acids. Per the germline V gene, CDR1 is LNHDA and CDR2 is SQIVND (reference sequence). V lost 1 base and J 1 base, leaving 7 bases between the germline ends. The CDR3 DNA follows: TGTGCCAGTAGTATAGGGACAGCGAACACTGAAGCTTTCTTT. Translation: CASSIGTANTEAFF.

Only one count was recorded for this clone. The CDR3 region is CASSPTGTRGNSPLHF. The CDR3 DNA sequence: TGTGCCAGCTCACCGACAGGGACCCGTGGGAATTCACCCCTCCACTTT. The chain combines TRBV18 with TRBJ1-6; 7 positions agree with TRBD1. This CDR3 is 16 amino acids long. Germline-derived CDR1 and CDR2 are KGHSH and LQKENI. The V segment lost 3 bases and the J segment 7 bases; nucleotides outside the gene matches: 9.

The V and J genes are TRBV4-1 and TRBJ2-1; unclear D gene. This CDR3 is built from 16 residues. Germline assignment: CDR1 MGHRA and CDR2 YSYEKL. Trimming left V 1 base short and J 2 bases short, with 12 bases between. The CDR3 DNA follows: TGCGCCAGCAGCCAAGGCCTGGGCAGTCCCTACAATGAGCAGTTCTTC. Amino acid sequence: CASSQGLGSPYNEQFF.

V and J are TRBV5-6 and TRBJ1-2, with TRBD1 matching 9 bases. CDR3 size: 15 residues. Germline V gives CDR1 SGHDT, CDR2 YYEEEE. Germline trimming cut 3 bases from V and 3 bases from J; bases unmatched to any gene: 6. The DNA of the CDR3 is TGTGCCAGCAGCTCCACAGGGGGCGGATACTATGGCTACACCTTC. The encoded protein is CASSSTGGGYYGYTF.

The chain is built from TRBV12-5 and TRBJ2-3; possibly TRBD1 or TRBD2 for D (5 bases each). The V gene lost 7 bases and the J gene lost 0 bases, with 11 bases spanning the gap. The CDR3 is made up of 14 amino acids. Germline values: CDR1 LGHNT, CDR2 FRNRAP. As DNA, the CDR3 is TGTGCTAGTGCCCGGGGCGTGAGCACAGATACGCAGTATTTT. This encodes CASARGVSTDTQYF.

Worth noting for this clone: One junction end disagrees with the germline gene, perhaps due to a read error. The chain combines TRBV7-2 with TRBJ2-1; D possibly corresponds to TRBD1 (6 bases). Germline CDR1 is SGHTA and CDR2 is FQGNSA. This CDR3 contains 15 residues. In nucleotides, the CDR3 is TGTGCCAGCAGCGTAGCTGCAGGGGCCTACAATGAGCAGTTCTTC. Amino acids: CASSVAAGAYNEQFF.

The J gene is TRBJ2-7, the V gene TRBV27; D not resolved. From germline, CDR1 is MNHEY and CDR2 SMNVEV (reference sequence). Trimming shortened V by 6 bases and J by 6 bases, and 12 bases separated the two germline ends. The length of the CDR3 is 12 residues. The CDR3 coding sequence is TGTGCCAGCAGGCACACCGAACCCGAGCAGTACTTC. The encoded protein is CASRHTEPEQYF.